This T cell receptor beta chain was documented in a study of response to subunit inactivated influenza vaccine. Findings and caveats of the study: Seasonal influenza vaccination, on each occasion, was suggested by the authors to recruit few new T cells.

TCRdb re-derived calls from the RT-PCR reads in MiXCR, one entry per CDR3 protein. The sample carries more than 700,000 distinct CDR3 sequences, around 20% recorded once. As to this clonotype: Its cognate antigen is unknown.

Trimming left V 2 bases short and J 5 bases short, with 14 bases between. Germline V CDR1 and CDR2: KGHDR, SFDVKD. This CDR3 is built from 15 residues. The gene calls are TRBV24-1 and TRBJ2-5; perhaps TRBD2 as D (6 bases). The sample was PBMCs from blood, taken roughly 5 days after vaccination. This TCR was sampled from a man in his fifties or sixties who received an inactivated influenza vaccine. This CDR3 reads CATSDSTRLGETQYF. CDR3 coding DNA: TGTGCCACCAGTGATTCGACTCGACTAGGGGAGACCCAGTACTTC.